Described below is a single TCR beta chain sequence and its context. Antigen unknown. There are 13 residues in the CDR3. The V segment lost 5 bases and the J segment 2 bases; nucleotides outside the gene matches: 5. Germline CDR1 is DFQATT and CDR2 is SNEGSKA (reference sequence). Preparation of the TCRbeta library involved a method that used unique molecular identifiers. Via MiXCR, TCRdb re-called the PCR reads, giving one row per CDR3 protein. The sample carries some 830,000 distinct CDR3 sequences, approximately 15% recorded once. These data originate in a study of T-cell reconstitution after alpha-beta-depleted transplantation in children. Overall study results and limits: The origin of high day-60 TCRbeta diversity in some patients lay in surviving recipient T cells and thymic progenitors. The main origin of T-cell counts and diversity one year after transplant was newly produced T cells. Several hundred rapidly expanded clones from non-depleted graft cells reportedly supplied alpha-beta T cells about two months post-transplant.

The clonotype was recovered from a male patient aged 10 to 17 who had a stem cell transplant for acute lymphoblastic leukemia, so the T cells may come from the graft donor. The chain has TRBV20-1 and TRBJ2-7; 8 bases are shared with TRBD2. The material sequenced was PBMCs, mostly from graft donor cells, taken 360 days after TCRalphabeta/CD19-depleted stem cell transplant. DNA for the CDR3: TGCAGTGCTGCGACTAGCGTAACCTACGAGCAGTACTTC. It yields the protein CSAATSVTYEQYF.